This TCR beta chain was recovered during a study of identical twins. Regarding the study as a whole: Weaker excess twin sharing was seen among beta out-of-frame sequences.

The CDR3 runs 15 residues. V was shortened by 5 bases and J by 6 bases, with 20 bases between the two germline ends. Germline V gene data show CDR1 as SEHNR and CDR2 as FQNEAQ (reference sequence). As regards this clonotype: The antigen is not known.

TCRdb itself ran the 5' RACE reads through MiXCR, one entry per CDR3 protein. Among some 690,000 distinct CDR3 sequences listed, roughly 20% were seen once. This same sample was also part of a study on T cells expressing NK-cell markers.

This sequence joins TRBV7-9 and TRBJ2-7, with a tentative D call TRBD2 (6 bases). The receptor's source is a woman aged 18-35 years in good health. Material: PBMCs. The CDR3 nucleotides read TGTGCCAGCAGCCCCTCGGGGGACCGGAAAGGCGAGCAGTACTTC. Protein sequence: CASSPSGDRKGEQYF.